These 8 T cell receptor beta chains originate from one sample sequenced in a study of blood T cell repertoires in COVID-19. Profiled with immunoSEQ multiplex PCR; TCRdb holds only in-frame clones, not every one. Of approximately 500,000 clones listed, 85% to 90% were seen once; the top ten hold approximately 2%. The sequenced sample consisted of PBMCs or T cells enriched from blood (not recorded which). The receptors stem from a woman aged 35 to 49 who had recovered from COVID-19.

The gene calls are TRBV24-1 and TRBJ2-2, with D possibly matching TRBD2 (5 bases). Germline loops: CDR1 KGHDR, CDR2 SFDVKD. V was clipped by 4 bases and J by 0 bases, with 14 bases between them. This CDR3 has 17 residues. The CDR3 region has the DNA TGTGCCACCAGTGAGGCCCCGGGGAGAGCGAACACCGGGGAGCTGTTTTTT. Its protein is CATSEAPGRANTGELFF.

The chain has TRBV30 and TRBJ1-4; 8 positions match TRBD1. Germline trimming cut 2 bases from V and 3 bases from J; bases unmatched to any gene: 2. CDR3 length equals 14 residues. Looked up from germline, CDR1 is GTSNPN and CDR2 is SVGIG (reference sequence). The CDR3 region has the DNA TGTGCCTGGAGTTCGGACAGGGCTAATGAAAAACTGTTTTTT. Its translation is CAWSSDRANEKLFF. The variable domain in full, completed from reference TRBV30 and TRBJ1-4, reads SQTIHQWPATLVQPVGSPLSLECTVEGTSNPNLYWYRQAAGRGLQLLFYSVGIGQISSEVPQNLSASRPQDRQFILSSKKLLLSDSGFYLCAWSSDRANEKLFFGSGTQLSVL.

The V call is TRBV6-2 or TRBV6-3, the J call TRBJ1-5; D is ambiguous. With 2 bases removed from V and 0 bases from J, the gap between germline ends came to 11 bases. Per germline, CDR1 MNHEY and CDR2 SVGEGT. The CDR3 runs 16 residues. CDR3 in DNA: TGTGCCAGCAGTTACAGTCAGGTCTATAGCAATCAGCCCCAGCATTTT. Translating it yields CASSYSQVYSNQPQHF.

This chain joins TRBV29-1 and TRBJ1-4, with 8 bases identical to TRBD1. Germline CDR1 reads SQVTM; CDR2 reads ANQGSEA. The ends lost 3 bases at V and 4 bases at J; junction bases unmatched: 1. CDR3 length: 13 amino acids. CDR3 in DNA: TGCAGCGTTGAGGGACAGGATAATGAAAAACTGTTTTTT. It yields the protein CSVEGQDNEKLFF.

This clone was found once. The chain employs TRBV11-3 and TRBJ2-1, with TRBD1 matching 10 bases. V lost 6 bases and J lost 9; bases outside the gene matches: 8. This CDR3 is built from 14 residues. Germline V lookup: CDR1 SGHNT, CDR2 YENEEA. CDR3 region: CASSSGQGVSEQFF. The CDR3 bases are TGTGCCAGCAGTTCTGGACAGGGGGTAAGTGAGCAGTTCTTC.

This clone appeared a few times. This rearrangement joins TRBV7-8 to TRBJ1-2; D remains ambiguous. The CDR3 consists of 15 residues. Trimming left V 2 bases short and J 3 bases short, with 13 bases between. The V gene's germline CDR1 is SGHVS and CDR2 FQNEAQ. The CDR3 reads CASSLMGNGDYGYTF. Here the CDR3 DNA reads TGTGCCAGCAGCTTAATGGGGAACGGGGACTATGGCTACACCTTC. Filled out from reference TRBV7-8 and TRBJ1-2, the complete variable domain reads GAGVSQSPRYKVAKRGQDVALRCDPISGHVSLFWYQQALGQGPEFLTYFQNEAQLDKSGLPSDRFFAERPEGSVSTLKIQRTQQEDSAVYLCASSLMGNGDYGYTFGSGTRLTVV.

CDR3 nucleotides: TGTGCCAGCAGCTTAGCTTTGGCGGGGGACATGCAGTTCTTC. Translating it yields CASSLALAGDMQFF. The chain is built from TRBV7-6 and TRBJ2-1; TRBD2 is a possible D gene (7 bases). The V end was cut by 0 bases, the J end by 12 bases, with 15 bases between. CDR3 size: 14 residues. In germline, CDR1 is SGHVS, CDR2 FNYEAQ.

The chain joins TRBV19 to TRBJ1-2, with D perhaps matching TRBD1 (5 bases). The ends were cut back, 3 bases at V and 4 bases at J, with 15 bases in the middle. The CDR3 extends over 15 amino acids. CDR1 is LNHDA and CDR2 is SQIVND in the germline V gene (reference sequence). The CDR3 DNA reads as TGTGCCAGTAGTATCATCAGACAGAGGCTCTATGGCTACACCTTC. This gives the protein CASSIIRQRLYGYTF.